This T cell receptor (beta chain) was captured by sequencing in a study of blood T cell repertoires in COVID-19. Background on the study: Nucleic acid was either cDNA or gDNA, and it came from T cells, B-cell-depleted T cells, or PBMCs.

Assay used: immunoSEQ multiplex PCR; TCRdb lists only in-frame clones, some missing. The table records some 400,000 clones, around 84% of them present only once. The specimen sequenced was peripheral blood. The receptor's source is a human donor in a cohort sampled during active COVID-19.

CDR3 coding DNA: TGTGCCAGCAGTGAGCAGTCTGGGGCCAACGTCCTGACTTTC. Its translation: CASSEQSGANVLTF. The chain joins TRBV6-4 to TRBJ2-6, with D unclear. From germline, CDR1 is MRHNA and CDR2 SNTAGT. CDR3 length: 14 residues. The V end was cut by 3 bases, the J end by 1 base, with 4 bases between.